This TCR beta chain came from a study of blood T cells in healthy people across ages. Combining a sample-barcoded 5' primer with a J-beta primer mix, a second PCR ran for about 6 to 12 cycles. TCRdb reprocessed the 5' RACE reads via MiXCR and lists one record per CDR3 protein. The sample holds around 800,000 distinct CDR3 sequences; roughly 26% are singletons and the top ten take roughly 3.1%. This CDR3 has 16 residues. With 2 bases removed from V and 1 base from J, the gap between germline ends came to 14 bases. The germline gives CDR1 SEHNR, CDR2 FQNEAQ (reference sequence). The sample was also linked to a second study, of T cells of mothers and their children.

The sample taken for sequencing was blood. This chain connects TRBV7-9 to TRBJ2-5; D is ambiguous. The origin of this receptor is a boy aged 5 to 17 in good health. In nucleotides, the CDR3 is TGTGCCAGCAGCTTATTCATAGGGATGCCCCAAGAGACCCAGTACTTC. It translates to CASSLFIGMPQETQYF.